This is a list of T cell receptor beta chains from one sample in a study of T cells in Graves' hyperthyroidism and ophthalmopathy. TCRdb independently ran MiXCR on the multiplex PCR reads; one entry per CDR3 protein. Of 700,000 to 850,000 distinct CDR3 sequences listed, around a third were seen once; the top ten hold around a third. Material for sequencing was blood. The receptors come from a woman aged 40 to 50 with Graves' hyperthyroidism. The conserved cysteine and the conserved F or W are not part of the CDR3 here.

TRBJ2-3 16 TRBV25-1 AVELAGAPTILTDTQY
TRBJ2-5 12 TRBV7-9 ASSSQGNRETQY
TRBJ2-7 10 TRBV29-1 SVSLLQGVQY
TRBJ1-2 13 TRBV19 ASSSRLSINYGYT
TRBJ2-2 10 TRBV9 ASSPSLGELF
TRBJ1-2 12 TRBV28 ASRLGFGVDGYT
TRBJ1-6 13 TRBV9 ASSETGTGFKPLH
TRBJ2-7 10 TRBV29-1 SVTSGAYEQY
TRBJ2-5 11 TRBV24-1 ATSDYKEETQY
TRBJ1-4 13 TRBV25-1 ASSENRDQGEKLF
TRBJ2-5 12 TRBV12-3/TRBV12-4 ASSGGIPAETQY
TRBJ1-6 14 TRBV4-1 ASSQAEQAFNSPLH
TRBJ2-7 11 TRBV9 ASSVGFPYEQY
TRBJ1-2 13 TRBV24-1 ATSDRGDGTNGYT
TRBJ2-7 11 TRBV7-9 ASHEGQGYEQY
TRBJ1-1 11 TRBV6-5 ASSSRTTLGAF
TRBJ2-5 12 TRBV11-2 ASSSRTSVETQY